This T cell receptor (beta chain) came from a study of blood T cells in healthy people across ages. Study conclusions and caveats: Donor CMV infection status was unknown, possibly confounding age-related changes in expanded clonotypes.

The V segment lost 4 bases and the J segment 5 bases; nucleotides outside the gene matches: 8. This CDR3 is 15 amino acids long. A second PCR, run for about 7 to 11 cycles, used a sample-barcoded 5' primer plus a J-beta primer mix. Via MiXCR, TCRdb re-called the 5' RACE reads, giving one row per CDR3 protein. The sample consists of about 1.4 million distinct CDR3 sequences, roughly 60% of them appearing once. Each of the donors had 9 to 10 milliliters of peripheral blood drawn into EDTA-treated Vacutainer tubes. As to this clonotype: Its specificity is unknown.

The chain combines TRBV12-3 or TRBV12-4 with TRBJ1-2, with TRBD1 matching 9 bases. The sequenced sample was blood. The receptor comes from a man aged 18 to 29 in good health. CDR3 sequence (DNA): TGTGCCAGCAGTTCCCGACAGGGGGTGGGATATGGCTACACCTTC. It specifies CASSSRQGVGYGYTF.